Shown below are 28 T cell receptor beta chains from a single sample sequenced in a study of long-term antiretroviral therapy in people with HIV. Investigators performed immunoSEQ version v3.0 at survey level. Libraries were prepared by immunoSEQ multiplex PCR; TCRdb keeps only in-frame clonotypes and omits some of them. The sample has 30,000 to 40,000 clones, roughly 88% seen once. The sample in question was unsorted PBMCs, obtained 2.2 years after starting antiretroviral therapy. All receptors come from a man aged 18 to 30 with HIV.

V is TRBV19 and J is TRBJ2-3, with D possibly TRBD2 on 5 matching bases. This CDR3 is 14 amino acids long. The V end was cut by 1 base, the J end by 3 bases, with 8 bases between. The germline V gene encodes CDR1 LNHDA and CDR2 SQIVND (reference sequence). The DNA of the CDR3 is TGTGCCAGTAGTATAGGCCCGGGGACAGATACGCAGTATTTT. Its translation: CASSIGPGTDTQYF.

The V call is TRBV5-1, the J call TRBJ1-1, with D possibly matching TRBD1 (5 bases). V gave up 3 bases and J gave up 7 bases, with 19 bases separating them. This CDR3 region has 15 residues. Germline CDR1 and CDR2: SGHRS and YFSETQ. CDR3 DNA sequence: TGCGCCAGCAGCTCGACTCCAGGGAGGAATTATGAAGCTTTCTTT. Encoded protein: CASSSTPGRNYEAFF. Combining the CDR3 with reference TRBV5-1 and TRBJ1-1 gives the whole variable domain KAGVTQTPRYLIKTRGQQVTLSCSPISGHRSVSWYQQTPGQGLQFLFEYFSETQRNKGNFPGRFSGRQFSNSRSEMNVSTLELGDSALYLCASSSTPGRNYEAFFGQGTRLTVV.

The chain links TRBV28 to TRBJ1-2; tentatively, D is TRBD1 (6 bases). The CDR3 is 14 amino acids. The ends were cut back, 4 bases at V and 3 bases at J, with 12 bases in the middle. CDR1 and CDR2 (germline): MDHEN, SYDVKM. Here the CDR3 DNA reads TGTGCCAGCAGTTATCAGGACAGATACTATGGCTACACCTTC. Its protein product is CASSYQDRYYGYTF.

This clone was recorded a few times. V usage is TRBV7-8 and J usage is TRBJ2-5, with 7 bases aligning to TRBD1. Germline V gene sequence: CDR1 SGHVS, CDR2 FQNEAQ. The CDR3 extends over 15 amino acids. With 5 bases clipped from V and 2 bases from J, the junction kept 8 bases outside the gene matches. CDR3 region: CASSPTGTSQETQYF. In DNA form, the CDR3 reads TGTGCCAGCAGCCCGACAGGGACAAGTCAAGAGACCCAGTACTTC.

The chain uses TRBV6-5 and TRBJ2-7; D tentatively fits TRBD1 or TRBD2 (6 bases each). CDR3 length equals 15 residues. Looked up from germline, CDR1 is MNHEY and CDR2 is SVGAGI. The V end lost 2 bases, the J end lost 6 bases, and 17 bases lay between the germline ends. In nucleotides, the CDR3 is TGTGCCAGCAGTTACCCGGTGGAGGGGGTCCTCGAGCAGTACTTC. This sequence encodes CASSYPVEGVLEQYF.

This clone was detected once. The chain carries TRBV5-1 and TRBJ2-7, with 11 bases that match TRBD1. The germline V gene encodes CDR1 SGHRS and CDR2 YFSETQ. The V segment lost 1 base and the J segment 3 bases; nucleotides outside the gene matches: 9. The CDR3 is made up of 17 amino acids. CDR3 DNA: TGCGCCAGCAGCTTGTTTGGATGGGACAGGGGGAACTACGAGCAGTACTTC. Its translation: CASSLFGWDRGNYEQYF. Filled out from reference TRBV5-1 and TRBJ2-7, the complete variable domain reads KAGVTQTPRYLIKTRGQQVTLSCSPISGHRSVSWYQQTPGQGLQFLFEYFSETQRNKGNFPGRFSGRQFSNSRSEMNVSTLELGDSALYLCASSLFGWDRGNYEQYFGPGTRLTVT.

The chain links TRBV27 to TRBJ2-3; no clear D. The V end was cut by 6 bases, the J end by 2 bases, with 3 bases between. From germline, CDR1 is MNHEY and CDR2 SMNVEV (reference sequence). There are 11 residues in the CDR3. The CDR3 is CASRTTDTQYF. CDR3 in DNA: TGTGCCAGCAGGACCACAGATACGCAGTATTTT.

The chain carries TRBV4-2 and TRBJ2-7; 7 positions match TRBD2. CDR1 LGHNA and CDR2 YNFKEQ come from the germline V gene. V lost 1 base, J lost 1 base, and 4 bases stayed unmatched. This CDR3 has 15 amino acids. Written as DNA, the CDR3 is TGTGCCAGCAGCCAAGTTGGGCGGGGGTCCTACGAGCAGTACTTC. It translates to CASSQVGRGSYEQYF.

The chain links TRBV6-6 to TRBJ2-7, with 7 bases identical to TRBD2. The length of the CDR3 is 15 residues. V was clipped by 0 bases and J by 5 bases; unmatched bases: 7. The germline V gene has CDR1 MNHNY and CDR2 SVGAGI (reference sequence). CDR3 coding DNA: TGTGCCAGCAGTTACTCGGGGGGGAGGGGTGACGAGCAGTACTTC. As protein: CASSYSGGRGDEQYF.

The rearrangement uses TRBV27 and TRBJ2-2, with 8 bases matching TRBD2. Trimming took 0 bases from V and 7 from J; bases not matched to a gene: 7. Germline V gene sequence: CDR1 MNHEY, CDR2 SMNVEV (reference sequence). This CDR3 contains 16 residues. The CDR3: CASSLSAGGRDGELFF. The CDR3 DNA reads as TGTGCCAGCAGTTTATCTGCGGGGGGTCGGGACGGGGAGCTGTTTTTT.

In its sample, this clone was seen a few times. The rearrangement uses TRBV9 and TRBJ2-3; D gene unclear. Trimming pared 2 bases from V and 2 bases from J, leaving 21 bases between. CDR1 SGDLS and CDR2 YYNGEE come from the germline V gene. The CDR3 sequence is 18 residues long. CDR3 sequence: CASSVRLGFGWDTDTQYF. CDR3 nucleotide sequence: TGTGCCAGCAGCGTTAGGTTGGGTTTCGGATGGGACACAGATACGCAGTATTTT. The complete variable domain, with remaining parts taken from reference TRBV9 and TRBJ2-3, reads DSGVTQTPKHLITATGQRVTLRCSPRSGDLSVYWYQQSLDQGLQFLIQYYNGEERAKGNILERFSAQQFPDLHSELNLSSLELGDSALYFCASSVRLGFGWDTDTQYFGPGTRLTVL.

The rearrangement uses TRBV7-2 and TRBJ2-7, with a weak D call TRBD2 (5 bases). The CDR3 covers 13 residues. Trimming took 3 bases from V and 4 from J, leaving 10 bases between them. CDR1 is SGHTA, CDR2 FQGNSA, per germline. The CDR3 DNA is TGTGCCAGCAGCTTCGCGGGCCCGTACGAGCAGTACTTC. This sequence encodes CASSFAGPYEQYF.

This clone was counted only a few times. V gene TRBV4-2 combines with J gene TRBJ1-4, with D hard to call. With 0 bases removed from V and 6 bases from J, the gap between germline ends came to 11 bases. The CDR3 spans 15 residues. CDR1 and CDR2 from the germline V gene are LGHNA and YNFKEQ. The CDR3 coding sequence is TGTGCCAGCAGCCAAGAGACATCATCGGATGAAAAACTGTTTTTT. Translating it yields CASSQETSSDEKLFF.

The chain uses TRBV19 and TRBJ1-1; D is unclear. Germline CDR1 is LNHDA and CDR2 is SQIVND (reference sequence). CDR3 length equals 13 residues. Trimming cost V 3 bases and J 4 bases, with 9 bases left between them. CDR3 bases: TGTGCCAGTAGTATGTATGAGGGCACTGAAGCTTTCTTT. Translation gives CASSMYEGTEAFF. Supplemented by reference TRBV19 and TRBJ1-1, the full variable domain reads DGGITQSPKYLFRKEGQNVTLSCEQNLNHDAMYWYRQDPGQGLRLIYYSQIVNDFQKGDIAEGYSVSREKKESFPLTVTSAQKNPTAFYLCASSMYEGTEAFFGQGTRLTVV.

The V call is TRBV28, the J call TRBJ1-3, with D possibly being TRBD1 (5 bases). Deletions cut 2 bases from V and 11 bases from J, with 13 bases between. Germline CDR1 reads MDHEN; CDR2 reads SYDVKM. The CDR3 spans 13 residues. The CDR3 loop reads CASSLGAGGAIYF. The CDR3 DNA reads TGTGCCAGCAGTTTAGGGGCGGGAGGGGCCATATATTTT.

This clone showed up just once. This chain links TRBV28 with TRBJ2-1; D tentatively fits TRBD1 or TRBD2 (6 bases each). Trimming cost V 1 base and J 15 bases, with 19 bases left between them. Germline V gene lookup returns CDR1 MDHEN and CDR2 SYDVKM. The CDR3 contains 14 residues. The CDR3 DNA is TGTGCCAGCAGTTTATATAGGGGGGTCACAAAGGGGTTCTTC. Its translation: CASSLYRGVTKGFF.

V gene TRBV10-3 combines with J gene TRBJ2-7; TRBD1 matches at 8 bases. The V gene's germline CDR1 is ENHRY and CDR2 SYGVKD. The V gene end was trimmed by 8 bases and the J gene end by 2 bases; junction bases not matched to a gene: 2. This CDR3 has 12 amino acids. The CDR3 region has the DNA TGTGCCATCTCGACAGGGGCCTACGAGCAGTACTTC. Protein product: CAISTGAYEQYF.

The chain's CDR3 is CASGQGPDTQYF. In DNA form, the CDR3 reads TGTGCCAGTGGACAGGGGCCAGATACGCAGTATTTT. The rearrangement uses TRBV19 and TRBJ2-3; TRBD1 agrees at 9 bases. Germline CDR1 reads LNHDA; CDR2 reads SQIVND (reference sequence). The CDR3 has 12 amino acids. V gave up 8 bases and J gave up 4 bases; unmatched junction bases: 1.

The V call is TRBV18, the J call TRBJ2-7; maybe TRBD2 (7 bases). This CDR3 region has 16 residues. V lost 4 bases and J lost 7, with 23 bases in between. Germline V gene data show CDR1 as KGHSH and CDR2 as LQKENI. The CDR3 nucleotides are TGTGCCAGCTCACACAGTCCGTTAGGGGGGGGACTGGAGCAGTACTTC. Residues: CASSHSPLGGGLEQYF.

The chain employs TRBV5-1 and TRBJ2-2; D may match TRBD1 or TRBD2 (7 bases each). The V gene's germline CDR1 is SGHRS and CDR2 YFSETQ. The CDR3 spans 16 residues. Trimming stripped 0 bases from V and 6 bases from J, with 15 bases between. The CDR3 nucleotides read TGCGCCAGCAGCTTGGCCGGCCAGGGGGGGGCCGGGGAGCTGTTTTTT. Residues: CASSLAGQGGAGELFF.

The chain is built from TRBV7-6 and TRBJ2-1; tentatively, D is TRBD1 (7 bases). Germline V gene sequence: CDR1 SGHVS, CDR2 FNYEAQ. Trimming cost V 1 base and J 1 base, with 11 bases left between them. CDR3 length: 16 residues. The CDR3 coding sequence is TGTGCCAGCAGCTTAGAGGGGGCGGGGTCCTACAATGAGCAGTTCTTC. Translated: CASSLEGAGSYNEQFF.

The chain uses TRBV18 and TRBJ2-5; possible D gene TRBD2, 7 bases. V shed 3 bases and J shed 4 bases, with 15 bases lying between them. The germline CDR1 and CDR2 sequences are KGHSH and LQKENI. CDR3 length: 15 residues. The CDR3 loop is CASSPSRGGRETQYF. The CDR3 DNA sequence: TGTGCCAGCTCACCGTCTAGGGGGGGACGAGAGACCCAGTACTTC.

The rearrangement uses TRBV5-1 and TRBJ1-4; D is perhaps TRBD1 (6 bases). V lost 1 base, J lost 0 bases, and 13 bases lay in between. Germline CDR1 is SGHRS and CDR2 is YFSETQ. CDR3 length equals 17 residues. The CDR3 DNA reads TGCGCCAGCAGCTTGTCACAGGGACTTGCAACTAATGAAAAACTGTTTTTT. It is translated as CASSLSQGLATNEKLFF.

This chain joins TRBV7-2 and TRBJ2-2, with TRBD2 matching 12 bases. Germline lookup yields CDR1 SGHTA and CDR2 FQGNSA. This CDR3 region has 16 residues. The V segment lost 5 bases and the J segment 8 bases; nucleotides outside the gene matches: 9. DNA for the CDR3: TGTGCCAGCAGCCTGCTGACTAGCGGGAGAGCGGGGGAGCTGTTTTTT. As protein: CASSLLTSGRAGELFF.

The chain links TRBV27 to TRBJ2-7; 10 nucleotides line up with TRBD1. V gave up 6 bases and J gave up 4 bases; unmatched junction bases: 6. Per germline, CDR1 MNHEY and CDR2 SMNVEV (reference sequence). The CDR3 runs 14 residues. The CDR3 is CASSKGQGIYEQYF. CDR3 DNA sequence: TGTGCCAGCAGCAAGGGACAGGGGATATACGAGCAGTACTTC.

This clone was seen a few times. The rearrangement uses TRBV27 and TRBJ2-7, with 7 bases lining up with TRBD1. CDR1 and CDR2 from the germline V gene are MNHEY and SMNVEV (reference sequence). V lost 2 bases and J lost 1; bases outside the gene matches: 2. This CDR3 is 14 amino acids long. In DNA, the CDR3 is TGTGCCAGCAGTTTACAGGGGGTATCCTACGAGCAGTACTTC. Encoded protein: CASSLQGVSYEQYF.

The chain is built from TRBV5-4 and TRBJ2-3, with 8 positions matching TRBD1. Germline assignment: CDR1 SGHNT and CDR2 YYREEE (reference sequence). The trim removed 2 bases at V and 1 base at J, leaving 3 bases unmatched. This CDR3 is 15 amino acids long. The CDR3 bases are TGTGCCAGCAGCTTCTCAGGGGGCGGCACAGATACGCAGTATTTT. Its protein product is CASSFSGGGTDTQYF.

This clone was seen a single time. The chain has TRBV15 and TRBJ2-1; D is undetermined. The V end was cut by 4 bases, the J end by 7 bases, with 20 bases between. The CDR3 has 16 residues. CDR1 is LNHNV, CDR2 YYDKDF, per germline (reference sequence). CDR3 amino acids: CATSIGISDIWNEQFF. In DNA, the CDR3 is TGTGCCACCAGCATCGGTATATCGGATATTTGGAATGAGCAGTTCTTC.